One sample yielded the 16 T cell receptor beta chains listed below, sequenced in a study of T cells after yellow fever vaccination. One entry per CDR3 protein results from TCRdb running MiXCR on the 5' RACE reads. The sample lists approximately 330,000 distinct CDR3 sequences, approximately 13% occurring once. The sequencing used CD4+ T cells sorted from PBMCs, collected 15 days after the yellow fever booster vaccination. Receptor source: a man aged 18 to 29 who received the YFV17D yellow fever vaccine.

This sequence joins TRBV19 and TRBJ1-4; perhaps TRBD1 as D (6 bases). The CDR3 covers 15 residues. The germline CDR1 and CDR2 sequences are LNHDA and SQIVND (reference sequence). Trimming took 6 bases from V and 8 from J, leaving 19 bases between them. The CDR3 DNA reads as TGTGCCAGTAGGAGTTTGACAGGAAGTCGGGAAAAACTGTTTTTT. It yields the protein CASRSLTGSREKLFF. The full variable domain, with the rest looked up from reference TRBV19 and TRBJ1-4, is DGGITQSPKYLFRKEGQNVTLSCEQNLNHDAMYWYRQDPGQGLRLIYYSQIVNDFQKGDIAEGYSVSREKKESFPLTVTSAQKNPTAFYLCASRSLTGSREKLFFGSGTQLSVL.

The J gene is TRBJ2-5, the V gene TRBV12-3 or TRBV12-4; D is ambiguous. V lost 2 bases to trimming and J lost 2 bases, with 9 bases between them. This CDR3 has 14 residues. CDR3 loop: CASSLWARQETQYF. CDR3 sequence (DNA): TGTGCCAGCAGTTTATGGGCCAGGCAAGAGACCCAGTACTTC.

This rearrangement joins TRBV2 to TRBJ2-5; D might be TRBD1 (6 bases). This CDR3 spans 14 amino acids. The germline gives CDR1 SNHLY, CDR2 FYNNEI. The V end was cut by 6 bases, the J end by 3 bases, with 14 bases between. The CDR3 protein is CASSSGAGEETQYF. CDR3 nucleotide sequence: TGTGCCAGCAGCTCCGGGGCAGGGGAAGAGACCCAGTACTTC.

The rearrangement links TRBV7-3 to TRBJ2-2; 8 bases match TRBD2. Trimming removed 6 bases from V and 1 base from J; junction bases left unmatched: 4. This CDR3 is 15 amino acids long. CDR1 and CDR2 (germline): SGHTA, FQGTGA. For the CDR3, the DNA is TGTGCCAGCAGGACTCTAGCGGGGAACACCGGGGAGCTGTTTTTT. Its translation is CASRTLAGNTGELFF.

The V call is TRBV7-9, the J call TRBJ1-6, with 7 nucleotides matching TRBD1. This CDR3 is 13 amino acids long. After removal of 5 bases from V and 10 bases from J, the junction contained 5 bases not matched to a gene. The germline V gene has CDR1 SEHNR and CDR2 FQNEAQ (reference sequence). The CDR3 DNA reads TGTGCCAGCAGCGGTACAGGGGACTCACCCCTCCACTTT. As protein: CASSGTGDSPLHF.

The chain combines TRBV28 with TRBJ2-1; 7 bases are shared with TRBD1. Germline V gives CDR1 MDHEN, CDR2 SYDVKM. The CDR3 extends over 14 amino acids. The junction had 12 bases not matched to a gene; V was cut back by 8 bases and J by 8 bases. DNA of the CDR3: TGTGCCAGCGTAACAGGGGCGTTAGGAGATGAGCAGTTCTTC. It codes for CASVTGALGDEQFF.

The chain has TRBV5-1 and TRBJ2-3; 9 bases agree with TRBD2. The CDR3 runs 16 residues. Germline loops: CDR1 SGHRS, CDR2 YFSETQ. J lost 9 bases, V lost 0 bases, and 11 bases had no gene match. The CDR3 loop reads CASSLGASGDGTTQYF. The CDR3 region has the DNA TGCGCCAGCAGCTTGGGTGCTAGCGGGGACGGAACGACGCAGTATTTT.

The V gene is TRBV7-2, the J gene TRBJ1-3; D is unclear. CDR1 SGHTA and CDR2 FQGNSA come from the germline V gene. V lost 5 bases and J lost 4, with 12 bases in between. CDR3 length: 14 residues. The CDR3, as DNA: TGTGCCAGCAGCCCCGGCCCGGTAGGAAACACCATATATTTT. It codes for CASSPGPVGNTIYF.

In this sample, this clonotype turned up a few times. This sequence joins TRBV6-2 or TRBV6-3 and TRBJ2-7; a weak D match, TRBD2 (6 bases). V gave up 2 bases and J gave up 0 bases, with 11 bases separating them. Germline assignment: CDR1 MNHEY and CDR2 SVGEGT. The CDR3 is 15 residues long. CDR3 coding DNA: TGTGCCAGCAGTTACCCTCTCGGGGGCTCCTACGAGCAGTACGTC. It translates to CASSYPLGGSYEQYV.

This clonotype was counted at least ten times. V is TRBV7-9 and J is TRBJ2-3; 7 bases are a match to TRBD1. The CDR3 is made up of 12 amino acids. Germline lookup yields CDR1 SEHNR and CDR2 FQNEAQ (reference sequence). The J segment lost 10 bases and the V segment lost 6 bases, leaving 7 bases of the junction unmatched. DNA for the CDR3: TGTGCCAGCAGACCTGACAGGGCGTCGCAGTATTTT. This encodes CASRPDRASQYF.

Only a few counts were recorded for this clonotype. The chain joins TRBV5-1 to TRBJ2-5; 9 bases are shared with TRBD1. Germline assignment: CDR1 SGHRS and CDR2 YFSETQ. The CDR3 covers 15 residues. With 2 bases clipped from V and 4 bases from J, the junction kept 6 bases outside the gene matches. CDR3 in amino acids: CASSLQGAGAETQYF. CDR3 DNA: TGCGCCAGCAGCTTACAGGGGGCCGGGGCAGAGACCCAGTACTTC.

The chain couples TRBV5-4 to TRBJ2-3; weak D call: TRBD1 (5 bases). This CDR3 contains 15 residues. The V end was cut by 4 bases, the J end by 1 base, with 13 bases between. Germline V lookup: CDR1 SGHNT, CDR2 YYREEE (reference sequence). Here the CDR3 DNA reads TGTGCCAGCAGCCAGCCTGACAGAGGCACAGATACGCAGTATTTT. This sequence encodes CASSQPDRGTDTQYF.

DNA for the CDR3: TGCAGTGCCGGGGGCCGACAGGCTGATACGCAGTATTTT. Amino acids: CSAGGRQADTQYF. V gene TRBV20-1 combines with J gene TRBJ2-3; D may correspond to TRBD1 or TRBD2 (6 bases each). The CDR3 runs to 13 residues. The germline CDR1 and CDR2 sequences are DFQATT and SNEGSKA (reference sequence). Trimming removed 6 bases from V and 6 bases from J, with 16 bases in between.

This clonotype showed up many times. V is TRBV4-3 and J is TRBJ2-2; D might be TRBD2 (6 bases). V was pared by 1 base and J by 5 bases, with 14 bases between. The germline gives CDR1 LGHNA, CDR2 YSLEER. The CDR3 has 16 residues. CDR3 region: CASSQVWGVGTGELFF. CDR3 in DNA: TGCGCCAGCAGCCAAGTGTGGGGGGTCGGGACCGGGGAGCTGTTTTTT.

This clonotype occurred a few times. The rearrangement joins TRBV6-2 or TRBV6-3 to TRBJ2-7, with D possibly matching TRBD1 (6 bases). Trimming took off 6 bases at V and 2 bases at J, with 14 bases between the two ends. The CDR3 sequence is 14 residues long. In germline, CDR1 is MNHEY, CDR2 SVGEGT. The CDR3 sequence: CASSLDRPTYEQYV. The CDR3 nucleotides are TGTGCCAGCAGCCTCGACAGGCCAACCTACGAGCAGTACGTC.

This clonotype showed up many times. The J gene is TRBJ2-5, the V gene TRBV5-1; TRBD2 aligns across 7 bases. Unmatched junction bases numbered 5, after V lost 0 bases and J lost 3 bases. Germline V gives CDR1 SGHRS, CDR2 YFSETQ. The CDR3 length is 15 residues. CDR3 amino acids: CASSLDGTTEETQYF. CDR3 nucleotides: TGCGCCAGCAGCTTGGACGGGACTACCGAAGAGACCCAGTACTTC.